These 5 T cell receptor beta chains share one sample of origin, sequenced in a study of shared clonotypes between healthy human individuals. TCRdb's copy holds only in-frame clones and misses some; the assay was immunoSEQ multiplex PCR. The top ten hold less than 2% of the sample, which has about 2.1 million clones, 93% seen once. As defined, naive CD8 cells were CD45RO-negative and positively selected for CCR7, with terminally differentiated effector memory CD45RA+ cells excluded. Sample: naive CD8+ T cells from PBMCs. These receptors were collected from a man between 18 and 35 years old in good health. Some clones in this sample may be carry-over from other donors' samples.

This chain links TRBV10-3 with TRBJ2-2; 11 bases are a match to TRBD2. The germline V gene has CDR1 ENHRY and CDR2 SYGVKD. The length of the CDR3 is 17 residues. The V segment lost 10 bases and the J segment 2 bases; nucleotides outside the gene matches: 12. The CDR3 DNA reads TGTGCCACCCGGGGGGTCCTAGCGGGGGGCAACACCGGGGAGCTGTTTTTT. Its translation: CATRGVLAGGNTGELFF.

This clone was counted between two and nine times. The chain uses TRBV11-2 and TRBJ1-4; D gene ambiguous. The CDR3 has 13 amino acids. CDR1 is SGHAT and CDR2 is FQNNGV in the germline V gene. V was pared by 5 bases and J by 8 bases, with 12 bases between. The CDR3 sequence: CASSVSRGEKLFF. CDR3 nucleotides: TGTGCCAGCAGCGTTAGCCGTGGAGAAAAACTGTTTTTT.

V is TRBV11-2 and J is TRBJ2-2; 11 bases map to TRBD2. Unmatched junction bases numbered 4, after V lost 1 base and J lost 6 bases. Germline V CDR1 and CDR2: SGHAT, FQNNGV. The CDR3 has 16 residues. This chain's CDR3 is CASSLVTSGISGELFF. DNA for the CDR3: TGTGCCAGCAGCTTAGTGACTAGCGGGATCTCCGGGGAGCTGTTTTTT.

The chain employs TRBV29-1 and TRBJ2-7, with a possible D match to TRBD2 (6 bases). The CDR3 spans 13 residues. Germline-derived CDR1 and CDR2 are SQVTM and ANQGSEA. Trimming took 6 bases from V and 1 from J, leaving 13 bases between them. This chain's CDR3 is CSVGIGTSYEQYF. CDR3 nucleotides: TGCAGCGTCGGAATCGGGACTTCCTACGAGCAGTACTTC.

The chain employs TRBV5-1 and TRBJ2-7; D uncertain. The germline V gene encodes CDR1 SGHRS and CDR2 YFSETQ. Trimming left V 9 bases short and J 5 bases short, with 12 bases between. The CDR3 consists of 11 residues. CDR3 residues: CATPGNDEQYF. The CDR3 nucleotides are TGCGCCACCCCGGGTAACGACGAGCAGTACTTC.